The entry below gives a single T cell receptor (beta chain) sequence along with its context. The target antigen is unknown. For every subset, genomic DNA was evenly distributed across several immunoSEQ plates. In the original analysis: From ImmunoSEQ came sequences covering only the junction and carrying no quality scores, so filtering differed. Repertoires were generated with immunoSEQ multiplex PCR, while TCRdb's copy carries only in-frame clones and drops some. The V and J calls and clone size were taken over from that table, and D and trimming were inferred from the DNA. Among a few hundred thousand clones listed, roughly 87% were seen once. The sample is drawn from a study of shared clonotypes between healthy human individuals. Study-wide points: Generation probabilities were higher for clonotypes shared across all four sorted-subset donors than for unshared ones.

CDR1 is SGHAT and CDR2 is FQNNGV in the germline V gene. V was cut by 0 bases and J by 10 bases, with 7 bases left in between. The CDR3 sequence is 12 residues long. CD45RO+ cells plus CCR7-negative CD45RA+ TemRA cells formed CD8 memory. The V call is TRBV11-2, the J call TRBJ2-1; D call uncertain. The sequencing sample was made of memory CD8+ T cells sorted from blood. This sample's subset: CD45RO+ cells pooled with CCR7-negative TemRA cells. The origin of this receptor is a man aged 18-30 years in good health. The CDR3 DNA is TGTGCCAGCAGCTTAGACGAAATCGAGCAGTTCTTC. Translating gives CASSLDEIEQFF.